This T cell receptor (beta chain) was recovered during a study of neurological immune-mediated disorders. Germline CDR1 DFQATT, CDR2 SNEGSKA (reference sequence). V shed 3 bases and J shed 1 base, with 18 bases lying between them. This CDR3 comprises 16 residues. By 5'RACE with 10-nucleotide random UMIs, the cDNA was made. TCRdb reprocessed the 5' RACE reads with MiXCR, giving one entry per CDR3 protein. This sample has about 49,000 distinct CDR3 sequences, with about 9% found just once. This clonotype occurred many times. Its antigen is unknown. Study-level points and caveats: The level of TCR clonal expansion was highest in patients with HTLV-1-associated myelopathy and lowest in multiple sclerosis, where it fell below the level seen in healthy controls. None of the CDR3 amino acid sequences found in expanded clones was shared across subjects. This suggests that the TCR-beta repertoires were private in all groups.

Time point indicated: longitudinal time-point 1 (baseline). The unsorted libraries were produced from 2 million PBMCs held at -80 C. The sequencing input was PBMCs. The clonotype originates from a woman aged 40 to 55 in good health. V usage is TRBV20-1 and J usage is TRBJ1-1; tentatively, D is TRBD1 (5 bases). CDR3 coding DNA: TGCAGTGCTAGGATCTCGGGAAAGGGGTCGAACACTGAAGCTTTCTTT. It translates to CSARISGKGSNTEAFF.